This entry is about one TCR beta chain. The target antigen is unknown. Other DNA sequences in this sample translate to the same CDR3. TCRdb's table, derived via immunoSEQ multiplex PCR, lists solely in-frame clones and lacks some. The data contain tens of thousands of clones, roughly 90% of them singletons. These data come from a study of T cell responses to AZD1222 COVID-19 vaccine. General study points: It was only six AZD1222 recipients who were seropositive at baseline.

Germline values: CDR1 MNHEY, CDR2 SMNVEV (reference sequence). V lost 2 bases to trimming and J lost 0 bases, with 4 bases between them. The CDR3 is 13 residues long. The chain recombines TRBV27 with TRBJ1-1; D is uncertain. This sample comprised peripheral blood, obtained 28 days after the second AZD1222 dose. This receptor was identified in an adult who received the AZD1222 COVID-19 vaccine. In nucleotides, the CDR3 is TGTGCCAGCAGTTTAACGGTGAACACTGAAGCTTTCTTT. Residues: CASSLTVNTEAFF.